This paragraph reports one TCR beta chain. This sample is drawn from a study of CD8 T cells in ankylosing spondylitis. TCRdb fed the 5' RACE reads into MiXCR, producing one record per CDR3 protein. The sample shows some 87,000 distinct CDR3 sequences, roughly 30% of them seen only once. This CDR3 is built from 14 residues. Per the germline V gene, CDR1 is SGHTA and CDR2 is FQGNSA. Trimming took 5 bases from V and 2 from J; bases not matched to a gene: 2. The sample was blood, either unsorted or a sorted T cell fraction (not recorded which). The origin of this receptor is a male donor with ankylosing spondylitis or in good health (not recorded which). The gene calls are TRBV7-2 and TRBJ2-7; 11 nucleotides agree with TRBD2. CDR3 loop: CASSATSGTYEQYF. The CDR3 coding sequence is TGTGCCAGCAGCGCGACTAGCGGGACCTACGAGCAGTACTTC.